The 6 T cell receptor beta chains below all came from one sample that was sequenced in a study of T cell repertoires in cytomegalovirus infection. These TCRs are of unknown antigen specificity. TCRdb re-analysed the reads in MiXCR, keeping a single row per CDR3 protein. The table lists nearly 700,000 distinct CDR3 sequences, about 30% of them singletons, with 18% in the top ten. This sample comprised cultured PBMCs, obtained from culture after CMV antigen stimulation. The receptors come from a human donor in good health (CMV status not recorded). Some clones in this sample may be carry-over from other donors' samples.

This sequence joins TRBV19 and TRBJ1-5; D gene unclear. V lost 3 bases and J lost 6, with 6 bases in between. This CDR3 is built from 12 residues. Looked up from germline, CDR1 is LNHDA and CDR2 is SQIVND (reference sequence). CDR3 amino acids: CASSINFQPQHF. CDR3 DNA: TGTGCCAGTAGTATTAATTTTCAGCCCCAGCATTTT.

This clonotype turned up a few times. The rearrangement links TRBV19 to TRBJ1-1; D possibly corresponds to TRBD1 (6 bases). Trimming stripped 4 bases from V and 8 bases from J, with 17 bases between. The CDR3 is 14 residues long. CDR1 is LNHDA and CDR2 is SQIVND in the germline V gene (reference sequence). Written as DNA, the CDR3 is TGTGCCAGTAGTAGCGCGGACAGACCCTCCGAAGCTTTCTTT. Translation: CASSSADRPSEAFF. The entire variable domain, with the rest obtained from reference TRBV19 and TRBJ1-1, is as follows: DGGITQSPKYLFRKEGQNVTLSCEQNLNHDAMYWYRQDPGQGLRLIYYSQIVNDFQKGDIAEGYSVSREKKESFPLTVTSAQKNPTAFYLCASSSADRPSEAFFGQGTRLTVV.

V and J are TRBV7-2 and TRBJ2-7, with D possibly matching TRBD2 (6 bases). This CDR3 has 14 amino acids. With 4 bases removed from V and 2 bases from J, the gap between germline ends came to 12 bases. CDR1 and CDR2 from the germline V gene are SGHTA and FQGNSA. Here the CDR3 DNA reads TGTGCCAGCAGCTCCCGACCGGGGGCCTACGAGCAGTACTTC. Encoded protein: CASSSRPGAYEQYF.

The chain links TRBV7-9 to TRBJ1-1; tentative D call: TRBD1 (5 bases). Germline CDR1 is SEHNR and CDR2 is FQNEAQ (reference sequence). The CDR3 has 13 residues. Trimming left V 2 bases short and J 9 bases short, with 13 bases between. The CDR3 here is CASSLPRGLKAFF. The CDR3 DNA is TGTGCCAGCAGCTTACCGAGGGGATTAAAAGCTTTCTTT.

The chain recombines TRBV7-9 with TRBJ2-1; 9 bases match TRBD2. Germline CDR1 reads SEHNR; CDR2 reads FQNEAQ (reference sequence). V shed 5 bases and J 8 bases; nucleotides not matched to a gene: 10. This CDR3 has 15 amino acids. In nucleotides, the CDR3 is TGTGCCAGCAGCCCGGTGGTAGCGGGAGTGGATGAGCAGTTCTTC. This codes for CASSPVVAGVDEQFF.

This clonotype was counted ten times or more. This chain uses TRBV7-2 with TRBJ1-2; possibly TRBD1 for D (5 bases). The CDR3 loop spans 13 amino acids. The germline gives CDR1 SGHTA, CDR2 FQGNSA. Trimming removed 5 bases at V and 6 bases at J, with 13 bases between. The CDR3 DNA reads TGTGCCAGCAGCCCCGGGGGGTTGGATGGCTACACCTTC. It specifies CASSPGGLDGYTF.